The 18 T cell receptor beta chains below all came from one sample that was sequenced in a study of regulatory T cells in long-lasting Graves disease listed by TCRdb under 2021. Libraries were constructed by multiplex PCR. Sequencing was carried out with an Illumina HiSeq 4000. TCR beta libraries were built with iRepertoire HTBI primers and Arm-PCR amplification of CDR3 regions. The raw public data were reprocessed by TCRdb itself: fastp quality trimming at Q25, MiXCR clonotype calling, in-frame beta chains only. Entries are consolidated by CDR3 protein sequence, retaining the most common genes and DNA. Recorded for this sample are 300,000 to 400,000 distinct CDR3 sequences; about 20% of them occurred a single time. Of the sample, around 37% falls within the top ten clones. The time point label, read with the paper, signifies: newly diagnosed GD, antithyroid drugs for less than 3 months. For both TCR sequencing and RNA sequencing, RNA was extracted from PBMCs using TRIzol.

The sample in question was peripheral blood mononuclear cells (PBMCs), obtained at new diagnosis, from a patient treated with antithyroid drugs. These receptors were taken from a female donor with Graves disease.

This clonotype was counted ten times or more. The chain carries TRBV11-2 and TRBJ1-2, with a tentative D call TRBD1 (5 bases). Per germline, CDR1 SGHAT and CDR2 FQNNGV. This CDR3 has 14 residues. Between the trimmed V and J ends, which lost 5 bases and 8 bases, there was a span of 18 bases. The CDR3, as DNA: TGTGCCAGCAGCCAGGGCGTGAGACCTGAGGGCTACACCTTC. It translates to CASSQGVRPEGYTF.

This chain joins TRBV7-8 and TRBJ2-1; 9 nucleotides agree with TRBD2. CDR3 length: 13 amino acids. Per the germline V gene, CDR1 is SGHVS and CDR2 is FQNEAQ. Germline trimming cut 0 bases from V and 14 bases from J; bases unmatched to any gene: 5. DNA of the CDR3: TGTGCCAGCAGCTTAGCGGCGGCGGGAGGGGAGTTCTTC. Its protein product is CASSLAAAGGEFF.

The table lists this clonotype with many counts. The rearrangement uses TRBV28 and TRBJ1-6; TRBD1 is a possible D gene (5 bases). This CDR3 spans 15 amino acids. V was cut by 6 bases and J by 4 bases, with 13 bases left in between. CDR1 and CDR2 from the germline V gene are MDHEN and SYDVKM. CDR3 residues: CASSFRTNYNSPLHF. The CDR3 DNA reads as TGTGCCAGCAGCTTCAGGACAAATTATAATTCACCCCTCCACTTT. Based on the CDR3 plus reference TRBV28 and TRBJ1-6, the full variable domain is DVKVTQSSRYLVKRTGEKVFLECVQDMDHENMFWYRQDPGLGLRLIYFSYDVKMKEKGDIPEGYSVSREKKERFSLILESASTNQTSMYLCASSFRTNYNSPLHFGNGTRLTVT.

This chain links TRBV9 with TRBJ2-1; 13 positions agree with TRBD2. Germline V lookup: CDR1 SGDLS, CDR2 YYNGEE. V lost 0 bases, J lost 0 bases, and 6 bases stayed unmatched. There are 19 residues in the CDR3. CDR3 coding DNA: TGTGCCAGCAGCGTAGGACTAGCGGGAGGCTCGGTCTCCTACAATGAGCAGTTCTTC. Protein sequence: CASSVGLAGGSVSYNEQFF.

About this clonotype: At one boundary the junction diverges from the germline segment, which might be a read error. The chain combines TRBV9 with TRBJ2-1; the D is unclear. This CDR3 is 16 amino acids long. CDR1 and CDR2 from the germline V gene are SGDLS and YYNGEE. The chain's CDR3 is CASSQGFGLSYNEPFF. CDR3 DNA: TGTGCCAGCAGCCAAGGTTTCGGGCTCTCCTACAATGAGCCGTTCTTC.

This chain links TRBV20-1 with TRBJ2-3; 10 positions match TRBD1. Germline CDR1 DFQATT, CDR2 SNEGSKA (reference sequence). The CDR3 contains 16 residues. V shed 2 bases and J 0 bases; nucleotides not matched to a gene: 5. The CDR3 region has the DNA TGCAGTGCTAGACCGTGGACAGGGGGGAGCACAGATACGCAGTATTTT. Protein sequence: CSARPWTGGSTDTQYF.

In its sample, this clonotype was seen many times. The chain combines TRBV12-3 or TRBV12-4 with TRBJ2-3, with D possibly matching TRBD1 (6 bases). The CDR3 contains 17 residues. The germline V and J ends were trimmed by 7 bases and 2 bases, with 22 bases remaining between them. CDR3 residues: CASTLNLGGSYTDTQYF. The CDR3 coding sequence is TGTGCCAGCACCCTAAACCTAGGGGGTAGCTACACAGATACGCAGTATTTT.

This clonotype was observed at least ten times. The chain joins TRBV2 to TRBJ2-3, with TRBD1 matching over 8 bases. J gave up 4 bases and V 3 bases, and 6 bases lay outside the gene matches. CDR3 length equals 15 residues. The V gene's germline CDR1 is SNHLY and CDR2 FYNNEI. For the CDR3, the DNA is TGTGCCAGCAGTGAGGTGACAGGGGTGGCAGATACGCAGTATTTT. It yields the protein CASSEVTGVADTQYF.

The sample holds many counts of this clonotype. The chain is built from TRBV18 and TRBJ2-5; 8 bases map to TRBD2. Trimming took 0 bases from V and 2 from J; bases not matched to a gene: 5. Germline lookup yields CDR1 KGHSH and CDR2 LQKENI. The CDR3 runs 16 residues. The CDR3 loop is CASSPPGGRPQETQYF. For the CDR3, the DNA is TGTGCCAGCTCACCACCGGGCGGGAGGCCGCAAGAGACCCAGTACTTC.

A few counts support this clonotype. The rearrangement links TRBV6-1 to TRBJ1-2; 8 positions agree with TRBD1. V shed 6 bases and J 4 bases; nucleotides not matched to a gene: 7. Germline V CDR1 and CDR2: MNHNS, SASEGT. The CDR3 sequence is 14 residues long. The CDR3 loop is CASSRTGWIYGYTF. CDR3 nucleotides: TGTGCCAGCAGCCGGACAGGGTGGATCTATGGCTACACCTTC.

This clonotype was recorded at least ten times. The V call is TRBV9, the J call TRBJ2-1; TRBD1 matches 8 bases. Germline CDR1 and CDR2: SGDLS and YYNGEE. The CDR3 contains 14 residues. V dropped 9 bases and J dropped 5; count of bases not matched to a gene: 10. CDR3 protein: CATAAGGVNNEQFF. The CDR3 coding sequence is TGTGCCACTGCAGCAGGGGGCGTTAACAATGAGCAGTTCTTC.

This clonotype was seen a few times. The chain joins TRBV30 to TRBJ2-3; D is unresolved. Germline values: CDR1 GTSNPN, CDR2 SVGIG (reference sequence). The CDR3 is made up of 13 amino acids. V was clipped by 0 bases and J by 1 base, with 5 bases between them. The chain's CDR3 is CAWSVHGTDTQYF. CDR3 in DNA: TGTGCCTGGAGTGTACACGGCACAGATACGCAGTATTTT.

The rearrangement joins TRBV14 to TRBJ2-3; tentative D call: TRBD1 (5 bases). CDR3 size: 12 residues. V shed 3 bases and J shed 7 bases, with 8 bases lying between them. The germline V gene has CDR1 SGHDN and CDR2 FVKESK. The DNA for the CDR3 is TGTGCCAGCAGCCAGAAGGGGTATACGCAGTATTTT. Protein: CASSQKGYTQYF.

This clonotype was seen ten or more times. The J gene is TRBJ2-5, the V gene TRBV20-1; 8 bases align to TRBD2. The V gene's germline CDR1 is DFQATT and CDR2 SNEGSKA (reference sequence). J gave up 4 bases and V 5 bases, and 6 bases lay outside the gene matches. The CDR3 runs 13 residues. In DNA form, the CDR3 reads TGCAGTGCTTTCGGACTAGCCGGAGAGACCCAGTACTTC. This gives the protein CSAFGLAGETQYF.

The sample holds one count of this clonotype. CDR3 nucleotides: TGTGCCAGCAGCGATCCGGGTCTGGGGGAGACCCAGTACTTC. Residues: CASSDPGLGETQYF. This rearrangement joins TRBV7-2 to TRBJ2-5; D is uncertain. The CDR3 loop spans 14 amino acids. CDR1 and CDR2 from the germline V gene are SGHTA and FQGNSA. V was trimmed by 5 bases and J by 5 bases, leaving 15 bases between them.

Turning to this clonotype: This may stem from a read error, because a much larger clone lies one nucleotide away. The gene calls are TRBV6-9 and TRBJ2-1, with D possibly matching TRBD1 (8 bases). The CDR3 has 17 amino acids. Germline V lookup: CDR1 MNHGY, CDR2 SVAAGI. The CDR3 region has the DNA TGTGCCAGCAGTTACGGACAGGGAGGGGGCTCCTACAATGAGCAGCTCTTC. As protein: CASSYGQGGGSYNEQLF.

The chain combines TRBV20-1 with TRBJ2-6, with 7 nucleotides matching TRBD1. The CDR3 totals 18 residues. V lost 5 bases and J lost 0; bases outside the gene matches: 13. Per the germline V gene, CDR1 is DFQATT and CDR2 is SNEGSKA (reference sequence). CDR3 sequence reads: CSAFPTGTALSGANVLTF. In nucleotides, the CDR3 is TGCAGTGCTTTTCCCACCGGGACAGCACTCTCTGGGGCCAACGTCCTGACTTTC.

This clonotype showed up many times. The chain has TRBV5-1 and TRBJ2-2; unclear D gene. V was clipped by 4 bases and J by 5 bases, with 12 bases between them. The CDR3 is 14 residues long. CDR1 is SGHRS, CDR2 YFSETQ, per germline. CDR3 sequence reads: CASSLTAGTGELFF. As DNA, the CDR3 is TGCGCCAGCAGCCTGACGGCCGGGACCGGGGAGCTGTTTTTT.